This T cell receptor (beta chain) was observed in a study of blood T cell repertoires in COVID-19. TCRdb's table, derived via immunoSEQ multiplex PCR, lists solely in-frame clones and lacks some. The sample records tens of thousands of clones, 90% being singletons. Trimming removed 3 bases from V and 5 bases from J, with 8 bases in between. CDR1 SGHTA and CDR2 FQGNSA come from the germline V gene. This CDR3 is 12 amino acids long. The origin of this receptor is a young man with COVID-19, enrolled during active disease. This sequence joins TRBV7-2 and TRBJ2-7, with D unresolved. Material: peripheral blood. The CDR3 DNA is TGTGCCAGCAGCTTCGACCGGGACGAGCAGTACTTC. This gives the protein CASSFDRDEQYF. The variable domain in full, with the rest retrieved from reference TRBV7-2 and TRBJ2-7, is GAGVSQSPSNKVTEKGKDVELRCDPISGHTALYWYRQSLGQGLEFLIYFQGNSAPDKSGLPSDRFSAERTGGSVSTLTIQRTQQEDSAVYLCASSFDRDEQYFGPGTRLTVT.